This T cell receptor beta chain appears in the sequencing data of a study of blood T cells in healthy people across ages. The extraction recovered at least 6 micrograms of total RNA per sample. CDR1 is SQVTM and CDR2 is ANQGSEA in the germline V gene. The CDR3 is made up of 13 amino acids. The V and J ends lost 3 bases and 6 bases respectively, with 14 bases between them. For the second PCR, which ran for about 7 to 11 cycles, a sample-barcoded 5' primer and a J-beta primer mix were used. TCRdb used MiXCR to reprocess the 5' RACE reads, holding one entry per CDR3 protein. The sample records approximately 1.5 million distinct CDR3 sequences, about 35% being singletons.

V and J are TRBV29-1 and TRBJ1-2, with D unresolved. This clonotype was sampled from a woman between 25 and 40 years old in good health. Sequenced input: blood. The CDR3 DNA is TGCAGCGTTGACGCGTCCGCCATCCATGGCTACACCTTC. Translating it yields CSVDASAIHGYTF.